One and the same sample provided the 3 T cell receptor beta chains below, sequenced in a study of control samples from healthy donors and cancer patients. Some clones are missing from TCRdb's copy, which holds only in-frame ones; the method was immunoSEQ multiplex PCR. Among about 170,000 clones listed, around 90% were seen once. Material: blood. The receptors were gathered from a man under 40 in good health.

CDR3 protein: CASSPEQEGHRNQPQHF. CDR3 bases: TGTGCCAGCAGCCCGGAGCAAGAGGGGCATAGGAATCAGCCCCAGCATTTT. The chain recombines TRBV27 with TRBJ1-5, with D possibly being TRBD1 (5 bases). There are 17 residues in the CDR3. V dropped 6 bases and J dropped 4 bases, with 22 bases sitting between them. Germline values: CDR1 MNHEY, CDR2 SMNVEV (reference sequence).

This chain connects TRBV4-2 to TRBJ2-1; 7 nucleotides align to TRBD2. V was pared by 0 bases and J by 4 bases, with 6 bases of the junction left unmatched. Germline V gene lookup returns CDR1 LGHNA and CDR2 YNFKEQ. The CDR3 length is 16 residues. This CDR3 reads CASSQEVGGGYNEQFF. In nucleotides, the CDR3 is TGTGCCAGCAGCCAAGAGGTTGGGGGGGGATACAATGAGCAGTTCTTC.

The rearrangement joins TRBV6-5 to TRBJ2-7, with 8 bases identical to TRBD1. J gave up 2 bases and V 5 bases, and 2 bases lay outside the gene matches. The CDR3 length is 13 residues. Germline V gene sequence: CDR1 MNHEY, CDR2 SVGAGI. For the CDR3, the DNA is TGTGCCAGCAGTATGGACAGGGCCTACGAGCAGTACTTC. Its protein is CASSMDRAYEQYF.